This T cell receptor (beta chain) was sequenced during a study of cytomegalovirus exposure and HLA in healthy donors. Overall study findings and caveats: Using a false discovery rate of 0.05, a later analysis showed that 16,000 or so TCR beta sequences were associated with HLA alleles.

This clone was counted only a few times. What it recognizes is unknown. The primer mix had 60 Vbeta and 13 Jbeta primers. This table comes from immunoSEQ multiplex PCR, and its TCRdb copy is limited to in-frame clones, with some not included. This sample yields 72,000 or so clones, of which around 75% are seen a single time; more than 7% belongs to the top ten. The length of the CDR3 is 16 residues. Germline CDR1 is MDHEN and CDR2 is SYDVKM. V was trimmed by 1 base and J by 1 base, leaving 12 bases between them. The sequencing input was PBMCs. The clonotype originates from a woman aged 25 to 45 in good health and CMV-seropositive. The J gene is TRBJ2-3, the V gene TRBV28; TRBD2 is a possible D gene (5 bases). The CDR3 nucleotides are TGTGCCAGCAGTTTATCGGTGGGAGCCGGCACAGATACGCAGTATTTT. Translation: CASSLSVGAGTDTQYF.